This entry lists 11 T cell receptor beta chains sequenced from one sample in a study of blood T cell repertoires in COVID-19. Assay: immunoSEQ multiplex PCR; the TCRdb copy retains only in-frame clones and omits some. Of 150,000 to 200,000 clones listed, roughly 90% were seen once; the top ten hold over 7%. The source material was PBMCs or T cells enriched from blood (not recorded which). Receptors were obtained from a woman younger than 35 who had recovered from COVID-19.

The rearrangement links TRBV5-4 to TRBJ1-2, with D possibly TRBD1 on 5 matching bases. CDR1 and CDR2 from the germline V gene are SGHNT and YYREEE (reference sequence). Trimming took off 0 bases at V and 3 bases at J, with 12 bases between the two ends. This CDR3 is 15 amino acids long. The CDR3 spells CASSLGVDTHYGYTF. The CDR3 DNA follows: TGTGCCAGCAGCTTGGGCGTGGACACCCACTATGGCTACACCTTC.

This chain connects TRBV5-4 to TRBJ1-2; no firm D call. V was trimmed by 4 bases and J by 8 bases, leaving 33 bases between them. CDR3 length equals 19 residues. The germline gives CDR1 SGHNT, CDR2 YYREEE (reference sequence). The CDR3: CASSRVRGSERPLAGGYTF. The CDR3 bases are TGTGCCAGCAGCCGGGTAAGAGGATCCGAGCGGCCACTGGCGGGGGGCTACACCTTC.

The chain joins TRBV5-8 to TRBJ1-5, with 7 bases matching TRBD1. Looked up from germline, CDR1 is SGHTS and CDR2 is YDEGEE. This CDR3 spans 14 amino acids. V gave up 4 bases and J gave up 7 bases; unmatched junction bases: 8. In DNA, the CDR3 is TGTGCCAGCAGCATAACAGGGGTAGAGCAGCCCCAGCATTTT. This codes for CASSITGVEQPQHF.

The chain employs TRBV18 and TRBJ2-3; possible D gene TRBD2, 7 bases. This CDR3 is built from 17 residues. V lost 0 bases, J lost 2 bases, and 15 bases lay in between. The germline CDR1 and CDR2 sequences are KGHSH and LQKENI. The CDR3 sequence is CASSPPGGGWNTDTQYF. The CDR3 DNA sequence: TGTGCCAGCTCACCACCGGGCGGGGGCTGGAACACAGATACGCAGTATTTT. Full variable domain (outside the CDR3, taken from reference TRBV18 and TRBJ2-3): NAGVMQNPRHLVRRRGQEARLRCSPMKGHSHVYWYRQLPEEGLKFMVYLQKENIIDESGMPKERFSAEFPKEGPSILRIQQVVRGDSAAYFCASSPPGGGWNTDTQYFGPGTRLTVL.

The V call is TRBV10-2, the J call TRBJ2-6; the match to TRBD1 covers 7 bases. With 6 bases clipped from V and 3 bases from J, the junction kept 8 bases outside the gene matches. CDR3 length: 16 amino acids. Germline loops: CDR1 WSHSY, CDR2 SAAADI. The chain's CDR3 is CASRQGSFGGANVLTF. In DNA, the CDR3 is TGCGCCAGCAGACAGGGGAGCTTCGGTGGGGCCAACGTCCTGACTTTC.

This clone has just a few counts. The gene calls are TRBV5-1 and TRBJ2-3, with a possible D match to TRBD2 (5 bases). Germline V gene sequence: CDR1 SGHRS, CDR2 YFSETQ. There are 14 residues in the CDR3. The ends were cut back, 4 bases at V and 3 bases at J, with 12 bases in the middle. This CDR3 reads CASSPGLGTDTQYF. The DNA of the CDR3 is TGCGCCAGCAGCCCCGGACTGGGGACAGATACGCAGTATTTT.

This sequence joins TRBV29-1 and TRBJ2-7; unclear D gene. Germline lookup yields CDR1 SQVTM and CDR2 ANQGSEA. Trimming took off 0 bases at V and 4 bases at J, with 10 bases between the two ends. This CDR3 contains 13 residues. The CDR3 loop reads CSVEESYAYEQYF. CDR3 in DNA: TGCAGCGTTGAAGAGTCCTATGCTTACGAGCAGTACTTC.

The V call is TRBV2, the J call TRBJ1-2; 8 nucleotides align to TRBD1. The CDR3 runs to 13 residues. V gave up 4 bases and J gave up 7 bases; unmatched junction bases: 5. Per the germline V gene, CDR1 is SNHLY and CDR2 is FYNNEI. CDR3 amino acids: CASSGDRSGGYTF. The CDR3 DNA reads as TGTGCCAGCAGTGGGGACAGGAGTGGTGGCTACACCTTC.

CDR3 sequence: CASRKRTGGNEKLFF. The CDR3 nucleotides are TGTGCCAGCAGGAAACGGACAGGGGGAAATGAAAAACTGTTTTTT. This sequence joins TRBV28 and TRBJ1-4, with TRBD1 identical over 10 bases. Losses at the gene ends were 6 bases for V and 5 bases for J; bases not matched to a gene: 6. Germline V gene data show CDR1 as MDHEN and CDR2 as SYDVKM. The CDR3 length is 15 residues.

The chain employs TRBV2 and TRBJ1-6; no definite D call. Trimming removed 1 base from V and 9 bases from J, with 10 bases in between. The CDR3 has 14 amino acids. The germline V gene has CDR1 SNHLY and CDR2 FYNNEI. In nucleotides, the CDR3 is TGTGCCAGCAGTGAAGGGAGGGTGGGTTCACCCCTCCACTTT. Translated, it gives CASSEGRVGSPLHF.

This rearrangement joins TRBV15 to TRBJ2-3; 10 bases agree with TRBD2. The V gene end was trimmed by 2 bases and the J gene end by 6 bases; junction bases not matched to a gene: 5. The length of the CDR3 is 15 residues. From germline, CDR1 is LNHNV and CDR2 YYDKDF (reference sequence). CDR3: CATSRRTSGSDTQYF. The CDR3 nucleotides are TGTGCCACCAGCAGAAGGACTAGCGGCTCGGATACGCAGTATTTT. Together with reference TRBV15 and TRBJ2-3, the CDR3 gives the full variable domain: DAMVIQNPRYQVTQFGKPVTLSCSQTLNHNVMYWYQQKSSQAPKLLFHYYDKDFNNEADTPDNFQSRRPNTSFCFLDIRSPGLGDTAMYLCATSRRTSGSDTQYFGPGTRLTVL.